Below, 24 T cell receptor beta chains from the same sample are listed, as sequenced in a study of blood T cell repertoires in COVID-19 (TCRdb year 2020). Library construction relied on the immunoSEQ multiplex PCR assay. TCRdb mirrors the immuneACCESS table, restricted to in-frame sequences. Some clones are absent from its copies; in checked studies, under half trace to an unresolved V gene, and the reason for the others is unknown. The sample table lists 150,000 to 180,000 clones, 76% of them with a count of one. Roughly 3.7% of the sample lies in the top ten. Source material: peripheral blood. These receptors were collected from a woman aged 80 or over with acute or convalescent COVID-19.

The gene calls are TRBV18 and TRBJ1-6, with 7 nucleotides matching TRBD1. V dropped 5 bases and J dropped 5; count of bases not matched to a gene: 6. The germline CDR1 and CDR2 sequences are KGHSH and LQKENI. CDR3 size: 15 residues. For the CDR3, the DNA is TGTGCCAGCTCATCAGAGGGACAGCATAATTCACCCCTCCACTTT. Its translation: CASSSEGQHNSPLHF.

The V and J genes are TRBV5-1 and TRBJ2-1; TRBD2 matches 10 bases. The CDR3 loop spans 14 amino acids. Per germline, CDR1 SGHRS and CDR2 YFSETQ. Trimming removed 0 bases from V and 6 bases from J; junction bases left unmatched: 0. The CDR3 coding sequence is TGCGCCAGCAGCTTGGGACTAGCGGGCAATGAGCAGTTCTTC. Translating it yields CASSLGLAGNEQFF.

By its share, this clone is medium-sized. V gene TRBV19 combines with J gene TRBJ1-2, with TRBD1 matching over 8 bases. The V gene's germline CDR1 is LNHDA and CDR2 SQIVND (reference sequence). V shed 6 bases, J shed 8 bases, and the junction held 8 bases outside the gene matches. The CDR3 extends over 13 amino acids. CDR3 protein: CASSFGQGDGYTF. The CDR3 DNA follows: TGTGCCAGTAGCTTCGGACAGGGCGACGGCTACACCTTC.

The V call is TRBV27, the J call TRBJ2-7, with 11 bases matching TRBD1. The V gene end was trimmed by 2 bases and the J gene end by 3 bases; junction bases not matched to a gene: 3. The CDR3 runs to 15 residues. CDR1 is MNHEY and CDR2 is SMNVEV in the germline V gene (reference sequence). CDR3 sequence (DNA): TGTGCCAGCAGTTTAGGACAGGGGGCTTACTACGAGCAGTACTTC. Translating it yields CASSLGQGAYYEQYF.

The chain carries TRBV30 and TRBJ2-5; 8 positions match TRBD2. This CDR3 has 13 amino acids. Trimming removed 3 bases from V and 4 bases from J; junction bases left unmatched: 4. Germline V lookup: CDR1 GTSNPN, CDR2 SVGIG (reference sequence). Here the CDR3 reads CAWSKGLAETQYF. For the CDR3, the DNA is TGTGCCTGGAGCAAAGGACTAGCAGAGACCCAGTACTTC.

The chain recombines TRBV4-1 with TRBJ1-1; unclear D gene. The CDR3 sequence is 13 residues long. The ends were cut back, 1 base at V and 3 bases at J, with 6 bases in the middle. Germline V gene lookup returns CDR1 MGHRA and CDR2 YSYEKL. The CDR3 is CASSQGHDTEAFF. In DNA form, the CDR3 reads TGCGCCAGCAGCCAAGGACACGACACTGAAGCTTTCTTT.

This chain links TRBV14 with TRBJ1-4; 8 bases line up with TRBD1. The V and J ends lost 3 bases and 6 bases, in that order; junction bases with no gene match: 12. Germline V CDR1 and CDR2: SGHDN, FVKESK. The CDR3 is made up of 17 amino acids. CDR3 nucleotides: TGTGCCAGCAGCCAGCGACAGGGGAGCTTACTAGATGAAAAACTGTTTTTT. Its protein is CASSQRQGSLLDEKLFF.

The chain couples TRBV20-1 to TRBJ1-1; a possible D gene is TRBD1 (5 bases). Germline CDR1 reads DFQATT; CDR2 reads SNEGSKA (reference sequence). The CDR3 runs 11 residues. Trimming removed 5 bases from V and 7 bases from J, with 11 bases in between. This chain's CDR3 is CSARLQGEAFF. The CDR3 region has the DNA TGCAGTGCTCGACTTCAGGGTGAAGCTTTCTTT.

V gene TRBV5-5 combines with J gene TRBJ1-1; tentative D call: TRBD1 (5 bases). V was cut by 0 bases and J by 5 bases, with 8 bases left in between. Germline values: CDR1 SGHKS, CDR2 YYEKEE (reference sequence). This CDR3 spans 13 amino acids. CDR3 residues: CASSLVRVTEAFF. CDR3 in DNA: TGTGCCAGCAGCTTGGTCAGGGTTACTGAAGCTTTCTTT.

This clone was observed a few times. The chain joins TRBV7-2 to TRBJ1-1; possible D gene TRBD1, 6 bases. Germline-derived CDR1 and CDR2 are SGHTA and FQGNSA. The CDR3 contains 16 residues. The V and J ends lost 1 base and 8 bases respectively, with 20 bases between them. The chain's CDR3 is CASSLGPTGTRMEAFF. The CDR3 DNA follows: TGTGCCAGCAGCTTAGGCCCCACAGGGACGAGGATGGAAGCTTTCTTT.

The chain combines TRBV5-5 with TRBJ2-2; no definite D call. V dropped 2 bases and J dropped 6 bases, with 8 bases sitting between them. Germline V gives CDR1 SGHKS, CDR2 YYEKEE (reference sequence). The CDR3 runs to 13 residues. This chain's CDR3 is CASSFSGPGELFF. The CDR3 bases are TGTGCCAGCAGCTTCTCAGGCCCCGGGGAGCTGTTTTTT. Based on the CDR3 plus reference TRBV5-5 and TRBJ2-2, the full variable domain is DAGVTQSPTHLIKTRGQQVTLRCSPISGHKSVSWYQQVLGQGPQFIFQYYEKEERGRGNFPDRFSARQFPNYSSELNVNALLLGDSALYLCASSFSGPGELFFGEGSRLTVL.

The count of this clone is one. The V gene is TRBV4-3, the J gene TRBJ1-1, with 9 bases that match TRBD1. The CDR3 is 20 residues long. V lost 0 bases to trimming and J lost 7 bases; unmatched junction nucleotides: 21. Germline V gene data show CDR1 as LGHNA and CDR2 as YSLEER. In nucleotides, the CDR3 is TGCGCCAGCAGCCAAGAGGCCCCAGGAAAAAAGGACAGGGGCAATAGTGAAGCTTTCTTT. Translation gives CASSQEAPGKKDRGNSEAFF.

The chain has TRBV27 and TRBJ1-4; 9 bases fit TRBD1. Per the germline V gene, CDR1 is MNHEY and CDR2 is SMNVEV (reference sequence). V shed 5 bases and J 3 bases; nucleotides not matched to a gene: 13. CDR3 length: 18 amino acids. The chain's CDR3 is CASSPPPSGTGPNEKLFF. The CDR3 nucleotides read TGTGCCAGCAGTCCACCCCCATCCGGGACAGGGCCTAATGAAAAACTGTTTTTT.

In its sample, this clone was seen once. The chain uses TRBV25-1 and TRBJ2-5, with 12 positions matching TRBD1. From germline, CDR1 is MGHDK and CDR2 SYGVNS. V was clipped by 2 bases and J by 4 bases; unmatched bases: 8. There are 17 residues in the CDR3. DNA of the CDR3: TGTGCCAGCAGTGAAACCTCCGGGACAGGGGGCGCAGAGACCCAGTACTTC. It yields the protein CASSETSGTGGAETQYF.

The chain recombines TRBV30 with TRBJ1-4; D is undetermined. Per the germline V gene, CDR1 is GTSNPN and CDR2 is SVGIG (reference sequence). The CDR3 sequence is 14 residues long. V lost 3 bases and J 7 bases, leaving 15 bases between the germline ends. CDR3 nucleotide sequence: TGTGCCTGGAGAAACAGAGGGATGGGTGAAAAACTGTTTTTT. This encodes CAWRNRGMGEKLFF.

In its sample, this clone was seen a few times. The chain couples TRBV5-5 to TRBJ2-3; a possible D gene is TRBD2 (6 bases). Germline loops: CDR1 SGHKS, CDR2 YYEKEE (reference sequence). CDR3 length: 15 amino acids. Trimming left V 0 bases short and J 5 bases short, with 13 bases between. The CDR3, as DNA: TGTGCCAGCAGCTTGGCCAACAGCGGGCTAGATACGCAGTATTTT. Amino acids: CASSLANSGLDTQYF.

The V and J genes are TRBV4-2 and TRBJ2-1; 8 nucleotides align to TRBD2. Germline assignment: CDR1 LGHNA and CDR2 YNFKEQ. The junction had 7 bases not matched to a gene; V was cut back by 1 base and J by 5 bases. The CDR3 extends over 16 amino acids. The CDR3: CASSQGPSGPNNEQFF. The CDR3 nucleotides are TGTGCCAGCAGCCAAGGTCCTAGCGGGCCAAACAATGAGCAGTTCTTC.

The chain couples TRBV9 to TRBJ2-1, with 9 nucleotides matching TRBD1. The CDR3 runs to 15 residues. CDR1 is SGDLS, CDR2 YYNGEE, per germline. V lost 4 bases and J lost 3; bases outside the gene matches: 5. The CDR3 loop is CASSSSTGGYNEQFF. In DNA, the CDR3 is TGTGCCAGCAGCTCCTCGACAGGGGGCTACAATGAGCAGTTCTTC.

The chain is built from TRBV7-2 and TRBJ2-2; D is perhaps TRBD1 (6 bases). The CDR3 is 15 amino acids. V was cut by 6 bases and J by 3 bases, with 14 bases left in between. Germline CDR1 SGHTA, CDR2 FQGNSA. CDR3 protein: CASSTGSKDTGELFF. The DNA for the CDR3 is TGTGCCAGCAGTACAGGGTCAAAGGACACCGGGGAGCTGTTTTTT.

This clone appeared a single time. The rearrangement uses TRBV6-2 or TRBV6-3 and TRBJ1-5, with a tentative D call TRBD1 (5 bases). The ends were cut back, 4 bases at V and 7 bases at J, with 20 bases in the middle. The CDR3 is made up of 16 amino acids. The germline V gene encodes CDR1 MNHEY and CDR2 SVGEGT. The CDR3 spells CASSSHTTEKKQPQHF. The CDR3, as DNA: TGTGCCAGCAGTTCCCACACGACAGAGAAAAAACAGCCCCAGCATTTT.

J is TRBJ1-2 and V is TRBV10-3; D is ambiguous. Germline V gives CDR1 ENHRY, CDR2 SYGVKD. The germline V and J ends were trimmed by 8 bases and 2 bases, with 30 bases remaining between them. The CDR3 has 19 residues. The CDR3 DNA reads TGTGCCATCGAAGACACTAGCGGATCTCGACCCTCCGGAAACTATGGCTACACCTTC. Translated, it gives CAIEDTSGSRPSGNYGYTF.

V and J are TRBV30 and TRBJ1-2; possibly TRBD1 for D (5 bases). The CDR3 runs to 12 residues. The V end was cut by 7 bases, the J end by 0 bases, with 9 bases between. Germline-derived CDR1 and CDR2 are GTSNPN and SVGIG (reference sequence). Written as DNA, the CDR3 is TGTGCCTTCAGGGTTTCTAACTATGGCTACACCTTC. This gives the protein CAFRVSNYGYTF.

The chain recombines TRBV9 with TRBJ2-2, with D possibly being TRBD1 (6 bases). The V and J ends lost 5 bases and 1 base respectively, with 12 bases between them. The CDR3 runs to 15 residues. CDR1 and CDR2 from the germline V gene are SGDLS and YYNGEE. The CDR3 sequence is CASSTGTRNTGELFF. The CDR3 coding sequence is TGTGCCAGCAGTACCGGGACACGGAACACCGGGGAGCTGTTTTTT.

As DNA, the CDR3 is TGCGCCAGCAGCACAAGCGGCACCTCTGGAAACACCATATATTTT. This translates into CASSTSGTSGNTIYF. The chain recombines TRBV5-1 with TRBJ1-3; D is uncertain. V was shortened by 4 bases and J by 0 bases, with 11 bases between the two germline ends. CDR3 length: 15 residues. Looked up from germline, CDR1 is SGHRS and CDR2 is YFSETQ. The variable domain in full, with the rest retrieved from reference TRBV5-1 and TRBJ1-3, is KAGVTQTPRYLIKTRGQQVTLSCSPISGHRSVSWYQQTPGQGLQFLFEYFSETQRNKGNFPGRFSGRQFSNSRSEMNVSTLELGDSALYLCASSTSGTSGNTIYFGEGSWLTVV.